The rows below give T cell receptor beta chains drawn from one sample of a study of blood T cell repertoires in COVID-19. TCRdb keeps only in-frame clones here, not all; method: immunoSEQ multiplex PCR. This sample has about 260,000 clones, with 85% to 90% found just once. The source material was peripheral blood. These receptors were collected from a woman aged 40 to 50 with acute or convalescent COVID-19. CDR3s include the opening cysteine and the closing phenylalanine or tryptophan. D genes are given only for firm matches. Rows may omit the clone size; those that give it use once, few, many or a size class.

J gene: TRBJ2-3; D gene: -; V gene: TRBV5-1; clone size: few; CDR3 protein: CASSLEGQRTDTQYF; CDR3 DNA: TGCGCCAGCAGCTTGGAAGGACAGCGCACAGATACGCAGTATTTT
J gene: TRBJ1-2; D gene: TRBD1; V gene: TRBV11-2; clone size: once; CDR3 protein: CASSFTGGGFNGYTF; CDR3 DNA: TGTGCCAGCAGCTTTACAGGGGGCGGCTTCAATGGCTACACCTTC
J gene: TRBJ1-1; D gene: TRBD1; V gene: TRBV2; clone size: -; CDR3 protein: CASSDPNGQGRRAFF; CDR3 DNA: TGTGCCAGCAGTGACCCCAACGGACAGGGTAGGCGAGCTTTCTTT
J gene: TRBJ1-1; D gene: TRBD1; V gene: TRBV19; clone size: -; CDR3 protein: CASGGQIMNTEAFF; CDR3 DNA: TGTGCCAGTGGGGGACAGATAATGAACACTGAAGCTTTCTTT
J gene: TRBJ1-1; D gene: TRBD1; V gene: TRBV9; clone size: -; CDR3 protein: CASSLTGTGAVYEAFF; CDR3 DNA: TGTGCCAGCAGCCTCACCGGGACAGGGGCGGTGTATGAAGCTTTCTTT
J gene: TRBJ2-1; D gene: TRBD1; V gene: TRBV29-1; clone size: -; CDR3 protein: CSVRTGRYNEQFF; CDR3 DNA: TGCAGCGTCCGGACAGGGAGGTACAATGAGCAGTTCTTC
J gene: TRBJ2-3; D gene: TRBD1; V gene: TRBV5-1; clone size: -; CDR3 protein: CASSRTTGGGTDTQYF; CDR3 DNA: TGCGCCAGCAGCCGCACTACAGGGGGCGGCACAGATACGCAGTATTTT
J gene: TRBJ1-5; D gene: -; V gene: TRBV19; clone size: few; CDR3 protein: CASSQNHQPQHF; CDR3 DNA: TGTGCCAGTAGCCAGAATCATCAGCCCCAGCATTTT
J gene: TRBJ2-2; D gene: TRBD1; V gene: TRBV25-1; clone size: -; CDR3 protein: CASSDPSGGWAGELFF; CDR3 DNA: TGTGCCAGCAGTGATCCCTCAGGGGGATGGGCCGGGGAGCTGTTTTTT
J gene: TRBJ1-2; D gene: -; V gene: TRBV9; clone size: -; CDR3 protein: CASSVQQGSGYTF; CDR3 DNA: TGTGCCAGCAGCGTCCAACAGGGTTCTGGCTACACCTTC
J gene: TRBJ2-3; D gene: TRBD1; V gene: TRBV13; clone size: -; CDR3 protein: CASSSTGTGSPISTDTQYF; CDR3 DNA: TGTGCCAGCAGCTCGACCGGGACAGGGTCCCCAATAAGCACAGATACGCAGTATTTT
J gene: TRBJ1-1; D gene: -; V gene: TRBV5-1; clone size: -; CDR3 protein: CASRSQGSTEAFF; CDR3 DNA: TGCGCCAGCAGGTCGCAGGGAAGCACTGAAGCTTTCTTT
J gene: TRBJ1-1; D gene: TRBD1; V gene: TRBV11-2; clone size: few; CDR3 protein: CASTKTGLTTEAFF; CDR3 DNA: TGTGCCAGCACCAAGACAGGGTTGACCACTGAAGCTTTCTTT
J gene: TRBJ2-5; D gene: -; V gene: TRBV5-1; clone size: once; CDR3 protein: CASSELDYGEGRQETQYF; CDR3 DNA: TGCGCCAGCAGCGAGCTTGACTACGGCGAAGGGCGCCAAGAGACCCAGTACTTC
J gene: TRBJ2-3; D gene: TRBD1; V gene: TRBV5-1; clone size: -; CDR3 protein: CASSRSTGQPGTDTQYF; CDR3 DNA: TGCGCCAGCAGCCGCTCCACGGGACAGCCCGGCACAGATACGCAGTATTTT
J gene: TRBJ1-6; D gene: -; V gene: TRBV6-5; clone size: -; CDR3 protein: CASRSTSSGKSPLHF; CDR3 DNA: TGTGCCAGCAGGTCGACATCCTCGGGGAAGTCACCCCTCCACTTT
J gene: TRBJ2-5; D gene: -; V gene: TRBV6-5; clone size: -; CDR3 protein: CASSTRPEPQYF; CDR3 DNA: TGTGCCAGCAGTACCAGACCGGAGCCCCAGTACTTC
J gene: TRBJ1-4; D gene: TRBD1; V gene: TRBV6-5; clone size: -; CDR3 protein: CASRKGQPRDEKLFF; CDR3 DNA: TGTGCCAGCAGGAAGGGACAGCCGCGTGATGAAAAACTGTTTTTT
J gene: TRBJ2-1; D gene: -; V gene: TRBV19; clone size: -; CDR3 protein: CASSIDRGKLYNEQFF; CDR3 DNA: TGTGCCAGTAGTATAGACAGGGGCAAGTTATACAATGAGCAGTTCTTC
J gene: TRBJ2-3; D gene: -; V gene: TRBV19; clone size: -; CDR3 protein: CAVRGGSSTDTQYF; CDR3 DNA: TGTGCCGTGAGGGGAGGATCCAGCACAGATACGCAGTATTTT
J gene: TRBJ1-1; D gene: -; V gene: TRBV5-6; clone size: -; CDR3 protein: CASSSQAGINTEAFF; CDR3 DNA: TGTGCCAGCAGCTCGCAGGCAGGGATCAACACTGAAGCTTTCTTT
J gene: TRBJ2-5; D gene: TRBD2; V gene: TRBV2; clone size: once; CDR3 protein: CASSELAGAQETQYF; CDR3 DNA: TGTGCCAGCAGTGAACTAGCGGGGGCCCAAGAGACCCAGTACTTC
J gene: TRBJ2-1; D gene: TRBD2; V gene: TRBV4-1; clone size: -; CDR3 protein: CASSQLLAGPYNEQFF; CDR3 DNA: TGCGCCAGCAGCCAACTACTAGCGGGTCCATACAATGAGCAGTTCTTC
J gene: TRBJ1-4; D gene: -; V gene: TRBV21-1; clone size: -; CDR3 protein: CASSGRTGEKLFF; CDR3 DNA: TGTGCCAGCAGCGGACGGACTGGAGAAAAACTGTTTTTT
J gene: TRBJ1-1; D gene: -; V gene: TRBV25-1; clone size: -; CDR3 protein: CASSGSNRVTEAFF; CDR3 DNA: TGTGCCAGCAGTGGGAGCAACAGGGTCACTGAAGCTTTCTTT
J gene: TRBJ2-6; D gene: TRBD1; V gene: TRBV3-1/TRBV3-2; clone size: -; CDR3 protein: CASRPADRGLAPGANVLTF; CDR3 DNA: TGTGCCAGCAGACCCGCGGACAGGGGTTTAGCTCCTGGGGCCAACGTCCTGACTTTC
J gene: TRBJ2-1; D gene: -; V gene: TRBV19; clone size: -; CDR3 protein: CASSLTGLGEQFF; CDR3 DNA: TGTGCCAGTAGCCTGACAGGATTGGGTGAGCAGTTCTTC
J gene: TRBJ2-1; D gene: TRBD2; V gene: TRBV30; clone size: -; CDR3 protein: CAWERGAYNEQFF; CDR3 DNA: TGTGCCTGGGAGCGGGGGGCCTACAATGAGCAGTTCTTC
J gene: TRBJ1-1; D gene: TRBD1; V gene: TRBV15; clone size: once; CDR3 protein: CATSRDSLGGQGRFF; CDR3 DNA: TGTGCCACCAGCAGAGATAGTCTTGGAGGACAGGGCAGGTTCTTT
J gene: TRBJ2-6; D gene: -; V gene: TRBV15; clone size: once; CDR3 protein: CATSPFGMTGANVLTF; CDR3 DNA: TGTGCCACCAGCCCCTTCGGGATGACTGGGGCCAACGTCCTGACTTTC
J gene: TRBJ1-4; D gene: -; V gene: TRBV7-2; clone size: -; CDR3 protein: CASSLVGGPGEKLFF; CDR3 DNA: TGTGCCAGCAGCCTGGTCGGGGGGCCGGGTGAAAAACTGTTTTTT